This passage covers 9 T cell receptor beta chains from one sample sequenced in a study of blood T cell repertoires in COVID-19. The table came from immunoSEQ multiplex PCR; TCRdb's copy has only in-frame clones and leaves some out. The table has 70,000 or so clones, approximately 83% seen once; the top ten hold 16%. The sequenced material came from peripheral blood. The receptor source for this set is a man aged 40-50 years with COVID-19, enrolled during active disease.

V usage is TRBV28 and J usage is TRBJ1-6; TRBD1 matches 11 bases. Germline V gives CDR1 MDHEN, CDR2 SYDVKM. CDR3 length: 14 amino acids. Trimming removed 6 bases from V and 10 bases from J; junction bases left unmatched: 5. The CDR3 nucleotides read TGTGCCAGCAGCTCCGGGACAGGGGGGTCACCCCTCCACTTT. Translation: CASSSGTGGSPLHF.

The chain carries TRBV5-1 and TRBJ1-1, with D tentatively TRBD1 (6 bases). The CDR3 has 12 residues. Germline lookup yields CDR1 SGHRS and CDR2 YFSETQ. Trimming left V 6 bases short and J 3 bases short, with 9 bases between. The CDR3 reads CASNAGDTEAFF. The CDR3 DNA sequence: TGCGCCAGCAACGCAGGGGACACTGAAGCTTTCTTT.

The chain links TRBV10-2 to TRBJ1-1, with a weak D call TRBD1 (5 bases). CDR1 and CDR2 from the germline V gene are WSHSY and SAAADI. Trimming took 8 bases from V and 4 from J, leaving 11 bases between them. This CDR3 comprises 12 residues. The CDR3 here is CASLGGVTEAFF. Here the CDR3 DNA reads TGCGCCAGCCTCGGGGGGGTCACTGAAGCTTTCTTT.

The V gene is TRBV6-1, the J gene TRBJ1-4; D is unresolved. V lost 1 base and J 8 bases, leaving 5 bases between the germline ends. In germline, CDR1 is MNHNS, CDR2 SASEGT. The CDR3 spans 12 residues. DNA of the CDR3: TGTGCCAGCAGTGAAGATCTGGAAAAACTGTTTTTT. Protein product: CASSEDLEKLFF.

This clone was detected once. This chain connects TRBV30 to TRBJ2-5, with 8 bases that match TRBD2. Losses at the gene ends were 3 bases for V and 4 bases for J; bases not matched to a gene: 7. The CDR3 covers 14 residues. Germline values: CDR1 GTSNPN, CDR2 SVGIG (reference sequence). CDR3 region: CAWSRGGSGETQYF. In nucleotides, the CDR3 is TGTGCCTGGAGCCGCGGGGGGTCGGGAGAGACCCAGTACTTC.

The chain links TRBV3-1 (or the pseudogene TRBV3-2) to TRBJ1-3; tentative D call: TRBD1 (6 bases). This CDR3 spans 16 amino acids. CDR1 is LGHDT, CDR2 YNNKEL, per germline (reference sequence). V was cut by 3 bases and J by 4 bases, with 16 bases left in between. In DNA form, the CDR3 reads TGTGCCAGCAGCCACGAGACAGGATTCGCCGGAAACACCATATATTTT. Translating it yields CASSHETGFAGNTIYF.

The rearrangement joins TRBV30 to TRBJ2-5, with 7 bases identical to TRBD2. The germline V gene has CDR1 GTSNPN and CDR2 SVGIG (reference sequence). This CDR3 spans 12 amino acids. J lost 0 bases, V lost 8 bases, and 3 bases had no gene match. CDR3: CAGSGDQETQYF. DNA of the CDR3: TGTGCCGGAAGCGGGGACCAAGAGACCCAGTACTTC.

The J gene is TRBJ2-1, the V gene TRBV3-1 (or the pseudogene TRBV3-2); 16 nucleotides agree with TRBD2. Germline V gene sequence: CDR1 LGHDT, CDR2 YNNKEL (reference sequence). Germline trimming cut 3 bases from V and 6 bases from J; bases unmatched to any gene: 14. The CDR3 consists of 20 residues. The CDR3 DNA is TGTGCCAGCAGCCAGAACCCGGGACTAGCGGGGGGGCCGGGGCGCAATGAGCAGTTCTTC. It yields the protein CASSQNPGLAGGPGRNEQFF.

The rearrangement links TRBV11-2 to TRBJ1-6; perhaps TRBD1 as D (5 bases). V lost 5 bases and J 10 bases, leaving 18 bases between the germline ends. This CDR3 is built from 15 residues. Germline V CDR1 and CDR2: SGHAT, FQNNGV. The DNA for the CDR3 is TGTGCCAGCAGCCGGGGTCGGCAGGGAGGGTCACCCCTCCACTTT. Translated, it gives CASSRGRQGGSPLHF.